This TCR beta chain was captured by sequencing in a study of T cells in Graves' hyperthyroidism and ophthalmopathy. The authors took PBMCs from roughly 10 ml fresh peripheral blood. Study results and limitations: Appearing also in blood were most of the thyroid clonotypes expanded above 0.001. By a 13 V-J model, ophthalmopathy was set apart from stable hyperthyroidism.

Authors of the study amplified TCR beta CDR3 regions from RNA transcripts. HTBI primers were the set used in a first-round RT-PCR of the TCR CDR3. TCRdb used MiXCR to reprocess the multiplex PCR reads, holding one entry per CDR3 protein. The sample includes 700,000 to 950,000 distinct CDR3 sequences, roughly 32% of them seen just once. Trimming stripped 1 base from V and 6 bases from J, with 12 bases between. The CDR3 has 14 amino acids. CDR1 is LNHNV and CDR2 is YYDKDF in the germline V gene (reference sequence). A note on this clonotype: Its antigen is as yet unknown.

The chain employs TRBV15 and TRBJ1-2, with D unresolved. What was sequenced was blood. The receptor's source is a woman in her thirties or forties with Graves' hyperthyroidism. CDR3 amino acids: CATSRVKDPDGYTF. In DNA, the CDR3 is TGTGCCACCAGCAGAGTAAAGGACCCAGATGGCTACACCTTC.